The 26 T cell receptor beta chains in this list originate from one sample, sequenced in a study of T cell clones after liver transplantation. Repertoires were generated with immunoSEQ multiplex PCR, while TCRdb's copy carries only in-frame clones and drops some. The table has roughly 80,000 clones, over 80% seen once. The input for sequencing was CD4+ T cells from blood, taken at the 22-month timepoint. The receptors come from a human patient who received a liver transplant. Some T cells may trace back to the graft donor.

The gene calls are TRBV19 and TRBJ1-5, with 9 bases that match TRBD1. Germline V gene sequence: CDR1 LNHDA, CDR2 SQIVND (reference sequence). The CDR3 length is 16 residues. The junction had 10 bases not matched to a gene; V was cut back by 4 bases and J by 6 bases. CDR3 in DNA: TGTGCCAGTAGTACCACCCAGACAGGGGGGTTTCAGCCCCAGCATTTT. This encodes CASSTTQTGGFQPQHF.

This clone came up many times. The J gene is TRBJ2-1, the V gene TRBV5-4; no clear D gene. The CDR3 spans 12 residues. Deletions cut 0 bases from V and 7 bases from J, with 5 bases between. Germline values: CDR1 SGHNT, CDR2 YYREEE (reference sequence). CDR3 nucleotides: TGTGCCAGCAGCTTGGATGTTAATGAGCAGTTCTTC. Amino acid sequence: CASSLDVNEQFF.

This chain uses TRBV7-5 with TRBJ2-3. TRBV7-5 is assigned pseudogene status. The CDR3 sequence is 15 residues long. The DNA of the CDR3 is TGTGTCAGAAGCTTCCCAGACGGTAGCACAGATACGCAGTATTTT. Residues: CVRSFPDGSTDTQYF.

Remarks on this clone: The same CDR3 is also encoded by other DNA sequences in this sample. The chain recombines TRBV5-4 with TRBJ2-7; D call uncertain. The CDR3 spans 12 residues. CDR1 and CDR2 (germline): SGHNT, YYREEE (reference sequence). V was clipped by 0 bases and J by 4 bases, with 5 bases between them. The chain's CDR3 is CASSLVGYEQYF. CDR3 nucleotide sequence: TGTGCCAGCAGCTTGGTGGGATACGAGCAGTACTTC.

The gene calls are TRBV7-2 and TRBJ2-1, with TRBD2 identical over 7 bases. The J segment lost 4 bases and the V segment lost 0 bases, leaving 3 bases of the junction unmatched. CDR3 length equals 15 residues. Looked up from germline, CDR1 is SGHTA and CDR2 is FQGNSA. CDR3 nucleotides: TGTGCCAGCAGCTTAGCGGGAGGGCTGTACAATGAGCAGTTCTTC. The encoded protein is CASSLAGGLYNEQFF.

As DNA, the CDR3 is TGTGCCAGCAGCGTTTTTGGGCAGACCTACAATGAGCAGTTCTTC. Amino acid sequence: CASSVFGQTYNEQFF. J is TRBJ2-1 and V is TRBV9, with D unclear. In germline, CDR1 is SGDLS, CDR2 YYNGEE. This CDR3 comprises 15 residues. V shed 2 bases and J shed 2 bases, with 11 bases lying between them. Variable domain in full (rest from reference TRBV9 and TRBJ2-1): DSGVTQTPKHLITATGQRVTLRCSPRSGDLSVYWYQQSLDQGLQFLIQYYNGEERAKGNILERFSAQQFPDLHSELNLSSLELGDSALYFCASSVFGQTYNEQFFGPGTRLTVL.

The chain combines TRBV6-6 with TRBJ2-7, with TRBD2 as a possible D gene (5 bases). The CDR3 is made up of 14 amino acids. In germline, CDR1 is MNHNY, CDR2 SVGAGI (reference sequence). Trimming removed 2 bases from V and 6 bases from J, with 14 bases in between. The DNA for the CDR3 is TGTGCCAGCAGTTACGTGAGGGATGAGGGCGAGCAGTACTTC. Encoded protein: CASSYVRDEGEQYF.

The chain employs TRBV6-5 and TRBJ2-1, with TRBD2 identical over 14 bases. Looked up from germline, CDR1 is MNHEY and CDR2 is SVGAGI. V shed 6 bases and J 6 bases; nucleotides not matched to a gene: 4. The CDR3 runs to 15 residues. CDR3 region: CASRKTSGRVNEQFF. The CDR3 DNA reads TGTGCCAGCAGAAAGACTAGCGGGAGGGTCAATGAGCAGTTCTTC.

This sequence joins TRBV11-2 and TRBJ1-3; D is undetermined. CDR1 is SGHAT, CDR2 FQNNGV, per germline. CDR3 length equals 16 residues. With 1 base removed from V and 0 bases from J, the gap between germline ends came to 10 bases. CDR3 in amino acids: CASSLGGKPSGNTIYF. CDR3 nucleotide sequence: TGTGCCAGCAGCTTAGGGGGAAAACCCTCTGGAAACACCATATATTTT.

CDR3 residues: CASSLPRPRGDTEAFF. DNA of the CDR3: TGTGCCAGCAGTTTACCAAGACCCCGTGGAGACACTGAAGCTTTCTTT. The chain has TRBV28 and TRBJ1-1; no definite D call. This CDR3 spans 16 amino acids. The germline V gene has CDR1 MDHEN and CDR2 SYDVKM. The V and J ends lost 2 bases and 3 bases respectively, with 16 bases between them.

This chain uses TRBV6-5 with TRBJ1-2; TRBD1 aligns across 8 bases. The CDR3 extends over 13 amino acids. CDR1 is MNHEY, CDR2 SVGAGI, per germline. Trimming took 6 bases from V and 6 from J; bases not matched to a gene: 6. CDR3 in DNA: TGTGCCAGCAGCTGGACAGGGAGGGATGGCTACACCTTC. Translated, it gives CASSWTGRDGYTF.

J is TRBJ2-5 and V is TRBV28; perhaps TRBD1 as D (6 bases). CDR3 length equals 14 residues. The germline V gene encodes CDR1 MDHEN and CDR2 SYDVKM. Deletions cut 1 base from V and 6 bases from J, with 12 bases between. CDR3 in DNA: TGTGCCAGCAGTTTATACGGCAGGGGAAAGACCCAGTACTTC. This gives the protein CASSLYGRGKTQYF.

This clone was observed a few times. CDR3 in DNA: TGCAGCGTTGAGGGAGAGACGGGGACTGAAGCTTTCTTT. Translating gives CSVEGETGTEAFF. The chain combines TRBV29-1 with TRBJ1-1, with unresolved D. CDR3 length: 13 amino acids. V gave up 3 bases and J gave up 5 bases, with 13 bases separating them. CDR1 and CDR2 from the germline V gene are SQVTM and ANQGSEA.

This clone was seen a handful of times. The V call is TRBV19, the J call TRBJ2-3, with 11 bases fitting TRBD2. CDR1 and CDR2 (germline): LNHDA, SQIVND (reference sequence). J was trimmed by 5 bases and V by 5 bases; bases with no gene match: 12. The CDR3 has 17 residues. CDR3 sequence: CASSGQSSGRARDTQYF. The CDR3 DNA reads TGTGCCAGTAGTGGACAAAGTAGCGGGAGGGCGCGAGATACGCAGTATTTT. The full variable domain, completed using reference TRBV19 and TRBJ2-3, is DGGITQSPKYLFRKEGQNVTLSCEQNLNHDAMYWYRQDPGQGLRLIYYSQIVNDFQKGDIAEGYSVSREKKESFPLTVTSAQKNPTAFYLCASSGQSSGRARDTQYFGPGTRLTVL.

J is TRBJ2-7 and V is TRBV28; D perhaps matches TRBD1 (6 bases). V gave up 4 bases and J gave up 3 bases, with 19 bases separating them. The CDR3 contains 16 residues. The germline gives CDR1 MDHEN, CDR2 SYDVKM. DNA of the CDR3: TGTGCCAGCAGTTCAACCTTCGCACAGGGAAACTACGAGCAGTACTTC. The encoded protein is CASSSTFAQGNYEQYF. Looking up the rest from reference TRBV28 and TRBJ2-7 gives the full variable domain: DVKVTQSSRYLVKRTGEKVFLECVQDMDHENMFWYRQDPGLGLRLIYFSYDVKMKEKGDIPEGYSVSREKKERFSLILESASTNQTSMYLCASSSTFAQGNYEQYFGPGTRLTVT.

The chain recombines TRBV30 with TRBJ1-2, with TRBD1 matching 11 bases. Germline V lookup: CDR1 GTSNPN, CDR2 SVGIG (reference sequence). The CDR3 loop spans 11 amino acids. The trim removed 8 bases at V and 7 bases at J, leaving 3 bases unmatched. CDR3 loop: CARGQGGGYTF. The CDR3 nucleotides are TGTGCCCGGGGACAGGGGGGTGGCTACACCTTC.

The chain carries TRBV18 and TRBJ2-1, with no clear D. The CDR3 extends over 17 amino acids. Germline values: CDR1 KGHSH, CDR2 LQKENI. V was trimmed by 2 bases and J by 0 bases, leaving 14 bases between them. CDR3 bases: TGTGCCAGCTCACCATCAGGTAGTCTGCTCTCCTACAATGAGCAGTTCTTC. Translation: CASSPSGSLLSYNEQFF. The entire variable domain, with the rest obtained from reference TRBV18 and TRBJ2-1, is as follows: NAGVMQNPRHLVRRRGQEARLRCSPMKGHSHVYWYRQLPEEGLKFMVYLQKENIIDESGMPKERFSAEFPKEGPSILRIQQVVRGDSAAYFCASSPSGSLLSYNEQFFGPGTRLTVL.

The chain joins TRBV5-1 to TRBJ2-3, with D uncertain. The CDR3 length is 16 residues. Germline lookup yields CDR1 SGHRS and CDR2 YFSETQ. Trimming cost V 0 bases and J 2 bases, with 13 bases left between them. The CDR3 DNA follows: TGCGCCAGCAGCTTGGAGGGCAGCCTCTCCACAGATACGCAGTATTTT. It codes for CASSLEGSLSTDTQYF.

The count of this clone is one. The V and J genes are TRBV6-1 and TRBJ1-2; D is unresolved. The CDR3 spans 12 residues. Deletions cut 11 bases from V and 2 bases from J, with 12 bases between. Germline-derived CDR1 and CDR2 are MNHNS and SASEGT. The CDR3 loop reads CADQRLNYGYTF. As DNA, the CDR3 is TGTGCCGACCAACGCCTGAACTATGGCTACACCTTC.

The V and J genes are TRBV7-8 and TRBJ2-1, with D unclear. Germline values: CDR1 SGHVS, CDR2 FQNEAQ. V lost 3 bases, J lost 5 bases, and 20 bases lay in between. This CDR3 is 17 amino acids long. This CDR3 is CASSFIEVGLEHNEQFF. In DNA, the CDR3 is TGTGCCAGCAGCTTCATCGAGGTGGGTTTGGAGCACAATGAGCAGTTCTTC.

This clone came up a few times. This rearrangement joins TRBV2 to TRBJ2-2; no definite D call. In germline, CDR1 is SNHLY, CDR2 FYNNEI. This CDR3 has 16 amino acids. V lost 4 bases and J lost 2, with 14 bases in between. The CDR3 nucleotides are TGTGCCAGCAGTGGGTGGGCAACAAGAAACACCGGGGAGCTGTTTTTT. It yields the protein CASSGWATRNTGELFF.

The chain links TRBV10-3 to TRBJ1-2; D may be TRBD1 (5 bases). From germline, CDR1 is ENHRY and CDR2 SYGVKD. Trimming shortened V by 7 bases and J by 5 bases, and 11 bases separated the two germline ends. This CDR3 contains 12 residues. In DNA, the CDR3 is TGTGCCATCAATAGGGGAGGGTATGGCTACACCTTC. Protein sequence: CAINRGGYGYTF.

The V call is TRBV29-1, the J call TRBJ1-2, with 10 bases that match TRBD1. The V gene end was trimmed by 7 bases and the J gene end by 2 bases; junction bases not matched to a gene: 4. The CDR3 covers 13 residues. Germline V gene data show CDR1 as SQVTM and CDR2 as ANQGSEA. As DNA, the CDR3 is TGCAGCGCTGAGGGACAGGGGAACTATGGCTACACCTTC. It codes for CSAEGQGNYGYTF.

The rearrangement links TRBV4-1 to TRBJ2-2; D remains unclear. V lost 0 bases, J lost 1 base, and 9 bases lay in between. From germline, CDR1 is MGHRA and CDR2 YSYEKL. CDR3 size: 16 residues. The CDR3 DNA sequence: TGCGCCAGCAGCCAAGACCTAGGCAAGAACACCGGGGAGCTGTTTTTT. Its protein product is CASSQDLGKNTGELFF.

V usage is TRBV9 and J usage is TRBJ2-7; either TRBD1 or TRBD2 may fit D (6 bases each). V was shortened by 0 bases and J by 7 bases, with 14 bases between the two germline ends. CDR1 and CDR2 from the germline V gene are SGDLS and YYNGEE. The length of the CDR3 is 14 residues. The CDR3 coding sequence is TGTGCCAGCAGCGTAGAGGCAGGGGCGGGAGAGCAGTACTTC. Its translation is CASSVEAGAGEQYF.

The genes are TRBV7-2 and TRBJ1-3, with D maybe TRBD1 (5 bases). This CDR3 is built from 14 residues. Deletions cut 5 bases from V and 0 bases from J, with 8 bases between. The germline gives CDR1 SGHTA, CDR2 FQGNSA. CDR3 protein: CASSVTDSGNTIYF. The CDR3 DNA follows: TGTGCCAGCAGCGTGACAGACTCTGGAAACACCATATATTTT.